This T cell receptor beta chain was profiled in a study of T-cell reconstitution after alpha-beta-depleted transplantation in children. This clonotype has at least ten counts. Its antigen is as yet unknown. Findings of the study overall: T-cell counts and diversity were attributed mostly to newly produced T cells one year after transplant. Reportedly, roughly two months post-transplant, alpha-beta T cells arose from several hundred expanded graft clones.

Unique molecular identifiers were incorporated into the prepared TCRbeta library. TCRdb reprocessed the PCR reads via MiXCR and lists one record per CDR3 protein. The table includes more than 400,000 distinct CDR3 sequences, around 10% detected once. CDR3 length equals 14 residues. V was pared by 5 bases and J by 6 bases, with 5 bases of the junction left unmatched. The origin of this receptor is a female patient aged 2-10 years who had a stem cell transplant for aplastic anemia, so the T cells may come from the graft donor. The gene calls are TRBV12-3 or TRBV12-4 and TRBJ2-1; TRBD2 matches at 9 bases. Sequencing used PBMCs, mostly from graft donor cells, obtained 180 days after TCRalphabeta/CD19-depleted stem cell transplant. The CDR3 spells CASSQTSGINEQFF. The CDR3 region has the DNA TGTGCCAGCAGTCAGACTAGCGGTATCAATGAGCAGTTCTTC.